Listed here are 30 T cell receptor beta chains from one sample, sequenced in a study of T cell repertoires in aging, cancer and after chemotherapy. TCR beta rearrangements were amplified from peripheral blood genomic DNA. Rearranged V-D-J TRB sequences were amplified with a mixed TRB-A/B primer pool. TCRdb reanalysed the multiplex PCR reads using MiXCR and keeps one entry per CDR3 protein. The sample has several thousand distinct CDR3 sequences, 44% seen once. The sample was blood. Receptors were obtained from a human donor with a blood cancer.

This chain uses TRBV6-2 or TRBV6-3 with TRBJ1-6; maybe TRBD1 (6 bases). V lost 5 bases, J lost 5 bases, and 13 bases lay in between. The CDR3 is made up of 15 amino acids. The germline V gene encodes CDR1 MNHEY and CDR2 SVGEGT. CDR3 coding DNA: TGTGCCAGCAGTAATCGACAGGTAGATAATTCACCCCTCCACTTT. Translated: CASSNRQVDNSPLHF.

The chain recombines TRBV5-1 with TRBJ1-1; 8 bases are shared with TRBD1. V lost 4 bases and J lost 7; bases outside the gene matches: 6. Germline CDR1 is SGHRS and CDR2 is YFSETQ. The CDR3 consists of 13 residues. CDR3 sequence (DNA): TGCGCCAGCAGCGCGGGACAGGCTGTTGAAGCTTTCTTT. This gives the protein CASSAGQAVEAFF.

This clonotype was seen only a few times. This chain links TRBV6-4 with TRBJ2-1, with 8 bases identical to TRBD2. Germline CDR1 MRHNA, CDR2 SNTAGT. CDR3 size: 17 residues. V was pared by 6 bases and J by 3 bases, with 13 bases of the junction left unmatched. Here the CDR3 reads CASRDDERERVYNEQFF. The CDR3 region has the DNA TGTGCCAGCAGGGACGATGAGCGGGAGCGCGTCTACAATGAGCAGTTCTTC.

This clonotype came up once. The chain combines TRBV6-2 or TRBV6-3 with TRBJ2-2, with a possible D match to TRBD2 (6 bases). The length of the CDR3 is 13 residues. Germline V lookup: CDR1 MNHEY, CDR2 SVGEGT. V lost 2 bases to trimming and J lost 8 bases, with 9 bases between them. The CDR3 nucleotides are TGTGCCAGCAGTTACAGGGGACTGGGGGAGCTGTTTTTT. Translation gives CASSYRGLGELFF.

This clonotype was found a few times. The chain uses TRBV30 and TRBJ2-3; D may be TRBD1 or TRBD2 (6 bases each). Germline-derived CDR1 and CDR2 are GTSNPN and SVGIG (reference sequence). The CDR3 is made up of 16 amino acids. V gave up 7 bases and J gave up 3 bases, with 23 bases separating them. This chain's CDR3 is CAFATGRRGATDTQYF. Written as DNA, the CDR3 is TGTGCCTTCGCCACAGGGAGGAGAGGGGCGACAGATACGCAGTATTTT.

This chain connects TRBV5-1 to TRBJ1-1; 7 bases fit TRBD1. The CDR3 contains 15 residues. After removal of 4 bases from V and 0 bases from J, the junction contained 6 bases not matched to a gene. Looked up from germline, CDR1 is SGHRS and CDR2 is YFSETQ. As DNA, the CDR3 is TGCGCCAGCAGCCCTACAGGGGCGGTGAACACTGAAGCTTTCTTT. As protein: CASSPTGAVNTEAFF.

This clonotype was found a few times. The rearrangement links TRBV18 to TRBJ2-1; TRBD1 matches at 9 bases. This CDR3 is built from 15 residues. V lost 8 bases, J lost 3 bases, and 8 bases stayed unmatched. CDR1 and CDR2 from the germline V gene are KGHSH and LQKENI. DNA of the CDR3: TGTGCCAGCCGCACTCCGGGACAGGGCTACAATGAGCAGTTCTTC. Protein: CASRTPGQGYNEQFF.

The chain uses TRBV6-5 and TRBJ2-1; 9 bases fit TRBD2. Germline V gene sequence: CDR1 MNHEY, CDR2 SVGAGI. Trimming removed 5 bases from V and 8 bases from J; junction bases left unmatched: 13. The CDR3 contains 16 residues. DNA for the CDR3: TGTGCCAGCAGTACATCTGCGGGGGGGCCGAGGTATGAGCAGTTCTTC. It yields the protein CASSTSAGGPRYEQFF.

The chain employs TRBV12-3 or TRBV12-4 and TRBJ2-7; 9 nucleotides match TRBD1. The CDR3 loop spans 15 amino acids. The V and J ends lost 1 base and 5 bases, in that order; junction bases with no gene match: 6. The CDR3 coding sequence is TGTGCCAGCAGTTTAGGTCCGGGACAGGGTCACGAGCAGTACTTC. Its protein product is CASSLGPGQGHEQYF.

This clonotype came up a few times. CDR3 bases: TGTGCCAGCAGTTACAGTAGGTTGAGGCAGTTCTTC. This sequence encodes CASSYSRLRQFF. This sequence joins TRBV6-6 and TRBJ2-1; D ambiguous. V lost 2 bases, J lost 12 bases, and 11 bases lay in between. This CDR3 has 12 residues. In germline, CDR1 is MNHNY, CDR2 SVGAGI (reference sequence).

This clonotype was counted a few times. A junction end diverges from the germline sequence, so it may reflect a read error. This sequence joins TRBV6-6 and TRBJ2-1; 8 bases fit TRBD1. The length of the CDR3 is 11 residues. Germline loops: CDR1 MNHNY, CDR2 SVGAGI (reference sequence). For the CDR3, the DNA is TGTGCCAGCAGTCCTGGACAGGGATGGCTCTTC. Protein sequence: CASSPGQGWLF.

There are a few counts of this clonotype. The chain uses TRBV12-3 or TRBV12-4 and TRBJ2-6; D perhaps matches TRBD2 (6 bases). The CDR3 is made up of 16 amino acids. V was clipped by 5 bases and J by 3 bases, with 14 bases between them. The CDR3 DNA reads TGTGCCAGCAGTCCCAACGGAGGGCTTGGGGCCAACGTCCTGACTTTC. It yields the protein CASSPNGGLGANVLTF.

The CDR3 DNA follows: TGTGCCAGCAGTTACGCTAGGGTCGGAAACACCGGGGAGCTGTTTTTT. Its translation is CASSYARVGNTGELFF. The chain couples TRBV6-2 or TRBV6-3 to TRBJ2-2; no definite D call. Trimming pared 2 bases from V and 2 bases from J, leaving 12 bases between. This CDR3 has 16 residues. Germline CDR1 reads MNHEY; CDR2 reads SVGEGT.

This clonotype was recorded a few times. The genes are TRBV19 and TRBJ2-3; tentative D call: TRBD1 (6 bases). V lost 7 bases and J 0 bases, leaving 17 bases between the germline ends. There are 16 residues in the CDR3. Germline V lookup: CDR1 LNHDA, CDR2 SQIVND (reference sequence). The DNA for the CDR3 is TGTGCCAGTACCCGATGGGGGCAGACTAGCACAGATACGCAGTATTTT. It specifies CASTRWGQTSTDTQYF.

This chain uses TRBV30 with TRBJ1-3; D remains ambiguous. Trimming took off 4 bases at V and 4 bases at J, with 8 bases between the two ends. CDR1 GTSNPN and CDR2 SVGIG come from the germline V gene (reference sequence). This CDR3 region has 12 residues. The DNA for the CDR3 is TGTGCCTGGACAGCCACAGGAAACACCATATATTTT. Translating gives CAWTATGNTIYF.

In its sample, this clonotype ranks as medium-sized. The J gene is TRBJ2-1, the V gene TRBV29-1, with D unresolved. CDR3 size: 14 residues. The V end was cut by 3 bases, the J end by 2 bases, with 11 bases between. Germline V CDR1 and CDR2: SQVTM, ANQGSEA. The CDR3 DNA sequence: TGCAGCGTTGATCGGGTTACGCCCTACAATGAGCAGTTCTTC. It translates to CSVDRVTPYNEQFF.

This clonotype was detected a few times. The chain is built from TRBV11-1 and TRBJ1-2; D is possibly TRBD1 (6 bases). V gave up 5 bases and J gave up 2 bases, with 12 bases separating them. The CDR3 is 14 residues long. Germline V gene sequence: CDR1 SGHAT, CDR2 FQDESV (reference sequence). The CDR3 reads CASSPAGANYGYTF. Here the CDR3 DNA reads TGTGCCAGCAGCCCGGCAGGGGCGAACTATGGCTACACCTTC.

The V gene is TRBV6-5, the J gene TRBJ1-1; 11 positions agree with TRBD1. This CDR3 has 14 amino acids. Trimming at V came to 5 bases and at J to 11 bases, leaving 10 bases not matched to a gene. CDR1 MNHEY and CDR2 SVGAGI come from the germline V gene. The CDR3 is CASSPLGQGAYAFF. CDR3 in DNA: TGTGCCAGCAGTCCTTTAGGACAGGGGGCGTATGCTTTCTTT.

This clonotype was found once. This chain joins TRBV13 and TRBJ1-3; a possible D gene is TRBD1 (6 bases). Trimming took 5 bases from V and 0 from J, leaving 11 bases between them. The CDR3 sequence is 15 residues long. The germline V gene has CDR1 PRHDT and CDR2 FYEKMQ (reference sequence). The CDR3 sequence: CASSSDRSSGNTIYF. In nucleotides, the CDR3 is TGTGCCAGCAGCAGTGACAGGAGCTCTGGAAACACCATATATTTT.

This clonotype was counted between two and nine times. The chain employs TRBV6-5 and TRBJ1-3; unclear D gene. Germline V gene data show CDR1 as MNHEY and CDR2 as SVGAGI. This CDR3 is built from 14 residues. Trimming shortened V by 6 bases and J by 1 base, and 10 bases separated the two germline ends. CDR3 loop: CASRPGPSGNTIYF. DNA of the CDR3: TGTGCCAGCAGACCTGGCCCTTCTGGAAACACCATATATTTT.

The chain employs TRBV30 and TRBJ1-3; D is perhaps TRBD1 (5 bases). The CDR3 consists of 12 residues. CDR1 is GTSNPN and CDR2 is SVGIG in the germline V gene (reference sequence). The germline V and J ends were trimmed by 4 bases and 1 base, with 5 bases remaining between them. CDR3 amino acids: CAWTGSGNTIYF. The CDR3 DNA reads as TGTGCCTGGACAGGGTCTGGAAACACCATATATTTT.

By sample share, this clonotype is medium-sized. CDR3 residues: CSVETPGLGSRYNEQFF. CDR3 coding DNA: TGCAGCGTTGAAACTCCTGGACTAGGCTCTCGATACAATGAGCAGTTCTTC. V gene TRBV29-1 combines with J gene TRBJ2-1, with 7 bases fitting TRBD2. The germline CDR1 and CDR2 sequences are SQVTM and ANQGSEA. Germline trimming cut 2 bases from V and 4 bases from J; bases unmatched to any gene: 14. CDR3 length equals 17 residues.

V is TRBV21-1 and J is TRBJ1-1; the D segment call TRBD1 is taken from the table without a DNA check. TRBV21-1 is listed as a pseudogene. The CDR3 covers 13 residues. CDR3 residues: CASSKGQALEAFF. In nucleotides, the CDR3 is TGTGCCAGCAGCAAAGGACAGGCTTTGGAGGCTTTCTTT.

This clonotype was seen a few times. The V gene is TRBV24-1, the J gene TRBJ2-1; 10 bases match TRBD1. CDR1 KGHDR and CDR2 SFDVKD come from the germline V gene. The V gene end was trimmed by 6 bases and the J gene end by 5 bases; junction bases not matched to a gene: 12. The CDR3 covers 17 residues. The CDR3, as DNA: TGTGCCACCAGTACCATGACCCCAGGGACAGGGGACAATGAGCAGTTCTTC. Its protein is CATSTMTPGTGDNEQFF.

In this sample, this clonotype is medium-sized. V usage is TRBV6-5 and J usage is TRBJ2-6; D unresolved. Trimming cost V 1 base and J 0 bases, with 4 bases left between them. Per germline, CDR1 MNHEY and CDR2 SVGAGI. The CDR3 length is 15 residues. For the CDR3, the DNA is TGTGCCAGCAGTTACTGGGGCTCTGGGGCCAACGTCCTGACTTTC. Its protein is CASSYWGSGANVLTF.

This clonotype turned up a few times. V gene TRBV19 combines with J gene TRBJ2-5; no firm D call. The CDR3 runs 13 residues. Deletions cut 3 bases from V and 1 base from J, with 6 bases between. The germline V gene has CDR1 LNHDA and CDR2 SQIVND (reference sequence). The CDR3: CASSMGSQETQYF. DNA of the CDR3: TGTGCCAGTAGTATGGGGTCCCAAGAGACCCAGTACTTC. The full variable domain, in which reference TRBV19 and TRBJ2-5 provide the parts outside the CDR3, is DGGITQSPKYLFRKEGQNVTLSCEQNLNHDAMYWYRQDPGQGLRLIYYSQIVNDFQKGDIAEGYSVSREKKESFPLTVTSAQKNPTAFYLCASSMGSQETQYFGPGTRLLVL.

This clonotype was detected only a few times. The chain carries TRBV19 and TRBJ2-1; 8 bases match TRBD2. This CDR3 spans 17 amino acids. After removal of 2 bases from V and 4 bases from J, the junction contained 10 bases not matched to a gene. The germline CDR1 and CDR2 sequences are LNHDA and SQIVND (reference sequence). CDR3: CASSISLSAGGYNEQFF. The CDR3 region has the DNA TGTGCCAGTAGTATAAGCCTCTCGGCGGGGGGTTACAATGAGCAGTTCTTC.

CDR3 in amino acids: CAWSGQINSPLHF. For the CDR3, the DNA is TGTGCCTGGAGCGGACAGATTAATTCACCCCTCCACTTT. The chain couples TRBV30 to TRBJ1-6; maybe TRBD1 (6 bases). Germline CDR1 is GTSNPN and CDR2 is SVGIG (reference sequence). The CDR3 consists of 13 residues. V was pared by 3 bases and J by 6 bases, with 9 bases between.

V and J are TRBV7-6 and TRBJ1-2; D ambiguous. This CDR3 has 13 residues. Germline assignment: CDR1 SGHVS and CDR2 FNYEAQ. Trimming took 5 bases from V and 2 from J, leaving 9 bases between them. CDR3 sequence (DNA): TGTGCCAGCAGCCAAGGAGAAAACTATGGCTACACCTTC. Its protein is CASSQGENYGYTF.

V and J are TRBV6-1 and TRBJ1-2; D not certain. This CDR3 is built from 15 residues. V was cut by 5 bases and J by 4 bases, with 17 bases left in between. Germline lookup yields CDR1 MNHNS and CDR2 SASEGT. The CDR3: CASSPGGLRGYGYTF. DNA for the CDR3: TGTGCCAGCAGTCCCGGAGGCCTTCGGGGCTATGGCTACACCTTC.